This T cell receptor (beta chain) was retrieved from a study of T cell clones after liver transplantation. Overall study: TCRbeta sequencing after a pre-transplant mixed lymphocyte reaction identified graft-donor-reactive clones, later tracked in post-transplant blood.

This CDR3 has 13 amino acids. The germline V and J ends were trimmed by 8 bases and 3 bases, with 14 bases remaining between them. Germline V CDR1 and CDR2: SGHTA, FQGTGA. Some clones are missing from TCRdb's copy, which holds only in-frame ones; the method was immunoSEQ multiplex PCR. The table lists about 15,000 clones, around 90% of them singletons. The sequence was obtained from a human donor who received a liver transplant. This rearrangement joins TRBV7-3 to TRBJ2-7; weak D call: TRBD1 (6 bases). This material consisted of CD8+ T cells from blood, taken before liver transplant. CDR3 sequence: CASGRTAIYEQYF. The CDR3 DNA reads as TGTGCCAGCGGCCGGACAGCAATCTACGAGCAGTACTTC. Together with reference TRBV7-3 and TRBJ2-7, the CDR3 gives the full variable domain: GAGVSQTPSNKVTEKGKYVELRCDPISGHTALYWYRQSLGQGPEFLIYFQGTGAADDSGLPNDRFFAVRPEGSVSTLKIQRTERGDSAVYLCASGRTAIYEQYFGPGTRLTVT.